This entry concerns a single T cell receptor (beta chain). Its antigen is as yet unknown. The entry originates in a study of T-cell reconstitution after alpha-beta-depleted transplantation in children. Broader study findings: Reported findings indicate that, about two months after transplant, alpha-beta T cells came from several hundred expanded clones, which were derived from non-depleted graft cells. A year had passed since transplant, and T-cell counts and diversity by then came mostly from newly produced T cells.

Unique molecular identifiers were incorporated into the prepared TCRbeta library. TCRdb independently ran MiXCR on the PCR reads; one entry per CDR3 protein. The table lists around 670,000 distinct CDR3 sequences, over 10% of them singletons. Sequencing was performed on PBMCs, taken before TCRalphabeta/CD19-depleted stem cell transplant. This sequence was found in a girl aged 2-15 years with congenital amegakaryocytic thrombocytopenia, due to receive a stem cell transplant.

The DNA for the CDR3 is TGCAGTGTCGAACATGCCGGAGTAGGCCCCCCCACAGATACGCAGTATTTT. It yields the protein CSVEHAGVGPPTDTQYF. J is TRBJ2-3 and V is TRBV20-1; D unclear. This CDR3 is 17 amino acids long. The V gene lost 7 bases and the J gene lost 2 bases, with 25 bases spanning the gap. Germline V lookup: CDR1 DFQATT, CDR2 SNEGSKA (reference sequence).